A single sample gave rise to the 20 T cell receptor beta chains below, sequenced in a study of blood T cell repertoires in COVID-19. Profiling relied on immunoSEQ multiplex PCR, and the TCRdb table lists in-frame clones only, not all of them. The top ten hold about 20% of the sample, which has about 100,000 clones, less than 85% seen once. The sequenced sample was peripheral blood. The receptor set was obtained from a man aged 70 or older with active or convalescent COVID-19.

The V and J genes are TRBV27 and TRBJ1-6; D ambiguous. V was pared by 4 bases and J by 7 bases, with 8 bases between. The germline V gene has CDR1 MNHEY and CDR2 SMNVEV (reference sequence). The CDR3 spans 13 residues. CDR3 nucleotide sequence: TGTGCCAGCAGTTCTAGGTCCAATTCACCCCTCCACTTT. Translated, it gives CASSSRSNSPLHF.

This clone was observed a single time. The chain links TRBV6-5 to TRBJ2-7; D is unclear. V lost 8 bases and J 2 bases, leaving 7 bases between the germline ends. The CDR3 runs 11 residues. The germline V gene has CDR1 MNHEY and CDR2 SVGAGI. The CDR3 protein is CASALPYEQYF. The DNA for the CDR3 is TGTGCCAGCGCGTTACCCTACGAGCAGTACTTC.

The gene calls are TRBV3-1 (or the pseudogene TRBV3-2) and TRBJ1-6; D gene unclear. This CDR3 region has 14 residues. The germline gives CDR1 LGHDT, CDR2 YNNKEL (reference sequence). With 6 bases removed from V and 9 bases from J, the gap between germline ends came to 15 bases. DNA of the CDR3: TGTGCCAGCAGTTCGACCGGCGGCGGTTCACCCCTCCACTTT. Translation gives CASSSTGGGSPLHF.

The chain couples TRBV10-1 to TRBJ1-2; TRBD1 matches at 12 bases. V gave up 7 bases and J gave up 0 bases; unmatched junction bases: 9. Germline CDR1 and CDR2: WNHNN and SYGVQD (reference sequence). CDR3 size: 17 residues. For the CDR3, the DNA is TGCGCCAGCACGGGTGGGACAGGGGGCCGTGCTAACTATGGCTACACCTTC. Its translation is CASTGGTGGRANYGYTF.

This CDR3 reads CASSYEQTYSPLHF. DNA of the CDR3: TGTGCCAGCAGTTACGAACAGACCTATTCACCCCTCCACTTT. This rearrangement joins TRBV6-5 to TRBJ1-6; no clear D gene. This CDR3 is 14 amino acids long. Germline V gene lookup returns CDR1 MNHEY and CDR2 SVGAGI. V lost 2 bases to trimming and J lost 8 bases, with 10 bases between them.

The chain employs TRBV6-5 and TRBJ1-4; the D is unclear. With 6 bases removed from V and 8 bases from J, the gap between germline ends came to 19 bases. Germline assignment: CDR1 MNHEY and CDR2 SVGAGI. The CDR3 has 15 amino acids. The CDR3: CASSQRSSGGEKLFF. The DNA of the CDR3 is TGTGCCAGCAGCCAAAGAAGTTCAGGAGGGGAAAAACTGTTTTTT.

The chain links TRBV9 to TRBJ2-3; D gene unclear. Germline CDR1 and CDR2: SGDLS and YYNGEE. The CDR3 extends over 14 amino acids. Deletions cut 3 bases from V and 0 bases from J, with 8 bases between. For the CDR3, the DNA is TGTGCCAGCAGCGCACAGATGAGCACAGATACGCAGTATTTT. Translating gives CASSAQMSTDTQYF.

On this clone itself: One end of the junction varies from germline; a read error may be responsible. The rearrangement uses TRBV5-1 and TRBJ2-2; 12 bases line up with TRBD1. Germline V gene sequence: CDR1 SGHRS, CDR2 YFSETQ. This CDR3 contains 17 residues. CDR3 nucleotide sequence: TGCGCCAGCAGCCCTCCGGGACAGGGGGCGAACACCGGGAAGCTGTTTTTT. Translating it yields CASSPPGQGANTGKLFF.

This clone was counted only a few times. The chain recombines TRBV3-1 (or the pseudogene TRBV3-2) with TRBJ2-1, with TRBD2 identical over 7 bases. V dropped 8 bases and J dropped 11; count of bases not matched to a gene: 6. The CDR3 covers 11 residues. Germline V gene lookup returns CDR1 LGHDT and CDR2 YNNKEL (reference sequence). Here the CDR3 DNA reads TGTGCCAGCTCAAGCGGGATAAAGCAGTTCTTC. Amino acid sequence: CASSSGIKQFF.

Details on this clone: At one of its ends the junction is not consistent with the germline gene, which may arise from a read error. CDR3 sequence: CASSLGQGDEAFF. In DNA, the CDR3 is TGTGCCAGCAGTTTAGGACAGGGCGATGAAGCTTTCTTT. This rearrangement joins TRBV11-3 to TRBJ1-1, with 8 bases identical to TRBD1. This CDR3 contains 13 residues. In germline, CDR1 is SGHNT, CDR2 YENEEA. Full variable domain (outside the CDR3, taken from reference TRBV11-3 and TRBJ1-1): EAGVVQSPRYKIIEKKQPVAFWCNPISGHNTLYWYLQNLGQGPELLIRYENEEAVDDSQLPKDRFSAERLKGVDSTLKIQPAELGDSAVYLCASSLGQGDEAFFGQGTRLTVV.

CDR3 nucleotides: TGTGCCAGCAGTGAGAATATAGCGGGAGGAGGAGAGACCCAGTACTTC. Translating it yields CASSENIAGGGETQYF. The V gene is TRBV6-1, the J gene TRBJ2-5; TRBD2 aligns across 10 bases. The CDR3 has 16 amino acids. Germline V gives CDR1 MNHNS, CDR2 SASEGT. V lost 3 bases, J lost 4 bases, and 8 bases stayed unmatched.

The chain combines TRBV12-1 with TRBJ1-1. TRBV12-1 is termed a pseudogene. CDR3 length: 17 amino acids. CDR3 loop: CASSFARGGGGYTEAFF. The CDR3 DNA sequence: TGTGCCAGCAGCTTTGCACGTGGGGGAGGTGGTTACACTGAAGCTTTCTTT.

The chain is built from TRBV30 and TRBJ2-1; D might be TRBD2 (5 bases). V lost 1 base, J lost 8 bases, and 15 bases lay in between. The CDR3 runs to 14 residues. Germline lookup yields CDR1 GTSNPN and CDR2 SVGIG (reference sequence). The CDR3 region has the DNA TGTGCCTGGAGTGAGGGAGTCTCGGCGGATGAGCAGTTCTTC. This translates into CAWSEGVSADEQFF. Full variable domain (remainder filled in from reference TRBV30 and TRBJ2-1): SQTIHQWPATLVQPVGSPLSLECTVEGTSNPNLYWYRQAAGRGLQLLFYSVGIGQISSEVPQNLSASRPQDRQFILSSKKLLLSDSGFYLCAWSEGVSADEQFFGPGTRLTVL.

The chain couples TRBV28 to TRBJ1-4, with TRBD1 matching 8 bases. After removal of 5 bases from V and 5 bases from J, the junction contained 4 bases not matched to a gene. The germline V gene encodes CDR1 MDHEN and CDR2 SYDVKM. The CDR3 has 14 residues. CDR3: CASSRRTGNEKLFF. The CDR3 coding sequence is TGTGCCAGCAGTCGACGGACAGGGAATGAAAAACTGTTTTTT.

This rearrangement joins TRBV15 to TRBJ2-5, with no clear D. V was pared by 7 bases and J by 5 bases, with 17 bases between. Germline values: CDR1 LNHNV, CDR2 YYDKDF (reference sequence). This CDR3 contains 14 residues. This CDR3 is CATKVSGLWETQYF. The CDR3 coding sequence is TGTGCCACCAAGGTGTCGGGTCTTTGGGAGACCCAGTACTTC.

This chain joins TRBV5-1 and TRBJ2-1; D unclear. Trimming stripped 5 bases from V and 5 bases from J, with 26 bases between. This CDR3 has 18 residues. Germline V CDR1 and CDR2: SGHRS, YFSETQ. The CDR3 region has the DNA TGCGCCAGCAGAAGCACCAGGCCCGGTGTAGTGGGCCACAATGAGCAGTTCTTC. Translated, it gives CASRSTRPGVVGHNEQFF. Filled out from reference TRBV5-1 and TRBJ2-1, the complete variable domain reads KAGVTQTPRYLIKTRGQQVTLSCSPISGHRSVSWYQQTPGQGLQFLFEYFSETQRNKGNFPGRFSGRQFSNSRSEMNVSTLELGDSALYLCASRSTRPGVVGHNEQFFGPGTRLTVL.

The chain recombines TRBV6-5 with TRBJ1-2; D is uncertain. V was clipped by 6 bases and J by 6 bases, with 14 bases between them. Germline V gene data show CDR1 as MNHEY and CDR2 as SVGAGI. The CDR3 has 13 residues. The CDR3, as DNA: TGTGCCAGCAGGGCGAGGGAGCGAGATGGCTACACCTTC. This gives the protein CASRARERDGYTF.

A few counts support this clone. V and J are TRBV5-6 and TRBJ1-6, with 8 nucleotides matching TRBD1. Germline CDR1 is SGHDT and CDR2 is YYEEEE. V was clipped by 2 bases and J by 6 bases; unmatched bases: 4. This CDR3 comprises 15 residues. The CDR3: CASSLAGTGNSPLHF. In DNA, the CDR3 is TGTGCCAGCAGCTTAGCCGGGACAGGTAATTCACCCCTCCACTTT.

J is TRBJ2-1 and V is TRBV5-1, with 9 bases identical to TRBD1. CDR1 is SGHRS, CDR2 YFSETQ, per germline. With 4 bases clipped from V and 2 bases from J, the junction kept 10 bases outside the gene matches. CDR3 length equals 17 residues. The CDR3 coding sequence is TGCGCCAGCAGCAAACGCGCGGACAGGGGCCCCTACAATGAGCAGTTCTTC. This codes for CASSKRADRGPYNEQFF.

A single count supports this clone. J is TRBJ1-1 and V is TRBV11-2; D is ambiguous. The V gene's germline CDR1 is SGHAT and CDR2 FQNNGV. Trimming removed 2 bases at V and 7 bases at J, with 5 bases between. The CDR3 extends over 11 amino acids. The CDR3 sequence is CASSLQVEAFF. For the CDR3, the DNA is TGTGCCAGCAGCTTACAGGTTGAAGCTTTCTTT.